These T cell receptor beta chains were read from a single sample in a study of graft-versus-host responses after intestinal transplantation. Assay: immunoSEQ multiplex PCR; the TCRdb copy retains only in-frame clones and omits some. The sample shows 20,000 to 25,000 clones, almost 95% of them seen only once. Sequencing was performed on PBMCs, taken about 250 days after intestinal transplant. The receptors originated from a human patient who received an intestinal transplant, so some T cells may come from the graft donor. Each CDR3 is given with its conserved first and last residue.

j_call | v_call | cdr3_aa
TRBJ1-4 | TRBV6-5 | CASTPVTNEKLFF
TRBJ1-1 | TRBV7-9 | CASSLKRMQGNTEAFF
TRBJ2-7 | TRBV28 | CASSNLYEQYF
TRBJ2-7 | TRBV6-1 | CASSEGLAGLNYEQYF
TRBJ2-7 | TRBV27 | CASSPSGTYEQYF
TRBJ2-7 | TRBV7-9 | CASGLQDEQYF
TRBJ1-1 | TRBV2 | CASSEGGIDTEAFF
TRBJ2-3 | TRBV7-9 | CASSHVGSSTDTQYF
TRBJ2-1 | TRBV13 | CASSLDEDPYNEQFF
TRBJ2-7 | TRBV5-6 | CASSLGDRAYEQYF
TRBJ2-5 | TRBV12-1 | CASSPSATGWETQYF
TRBJ2-5 | TRBV6-6 | CASSSIGGSETQYF
TRBJ2-7 | TRBV5-1 | CASSGRQGAREQYF
TRBJ2-3 | TRBV14 | CASSQAIRLKNTDTQYF
TRBJ1-1 | TRBV2 | CASTWSRGLNTEAFF
TRBJ1-5 | TRBV19 | CASSIGQEGQPQHF
TRBJ2-5 | TRBV29-1 | CSVGTSENHF
TRBJ2-1 | TRBV2 | CASSLGLAGAGGNEQFF
TRBJ2-3 | TRBV6-1 | CASSEASTSTDTQYF
TRBJ2-1 | TRBV30 | CAWGPLDNEQFF
TRBJ2-7 | TRBV6-1 | CASSELGTGGYEQYF
TRBJ1-4 | TRBV2 | CASSESGTGGEKLFF
TRBJ1-5 | TRBV5-6 | CASSFGFTSNRPQHF
TRBJ2-5 | TRBV4-2 | CASSPPRGTIETQYF
TRBJ2-7 | TRBV28 | CASSLAGNFYEQYF
TRBJ2-5 | TRBV18 | CASSPSPQETQYF
TRBJ1-3 | TRBV5-1 | CASSTGRRSGNTIYF
TRBJ2-1 | TRBV15 | CATSMVREGRNEQFF
TRBJ1-3 | TRBV30 | CAWSVSRNRVSGNTIYF
TRBJ2-7 | TRBV15 | CATSRDRGWTSSYEQYF
TRBJ2-3 | TRBV27 | CASSPPGGDTQYF
TRBJ2-1 | TRBV15 | CATSTHRTGQEQFF
TRBJ2-7 | TRBV19 | CASSMTAYEQYF
TRBJ1-5 | TRBV5-5 | CASSRAGVQPQHF
TRBJ2-7 | TRBV7-8 | CASSLASRGEQYF
TRBJ2-7 | TRBV5-5 | CASIPPDRGSYEQYF
TRBJ1-3 | TRBV7-9 | CASFGGNTIYF
TRBJ2-7 | TRBV5-1 | CASSLSVPGLAGAHEQYF
TRBJ1-5 | TRBV7-6 | CASSLGGHQPQHF
TRBJ2-3 | TRBV19 | CASSMPDRTPGLAGRSSTDTQYF
TRBJ2-5 | TRBV30 | CAWTHSRGGKKKETQYF
TRBJ2-1 | TRBV4-1 | CASSQEGWGQGGLNEQFF
TRBJ1-2 | TRBV6-5 | CASTKSRGPDYGYTF
TRBJ2-6 | TRBV29-1 | CSVEDIRTGGAGANVLTF
TRBJ2-1 | TRBV5-3 | CARSLLQGLVNEQFF
TRBJ1-2 | TRBV5-1 | CASSQGRQVLTNYGYTF